Below are 16 T cell receptor beta chains sequenced from a single sample in a study of blood T cell repertoires in COVID-19. The repertoire was sequenced with immunoSEQ multiplex PCR; TCRdb's copy has only in-frame clones and lacks some. Of over 200,000 clones listed, roughly 87% are singletons. Sequencing was carried out using peripheral blood. All receptors come from a man aged 35 to 55 with active or convalescent COVID-19.

The chain recombines TRBV19 with TRBJ2-7, with 10 bases fitting TRBD1. The CDR3 consists of 13 residues. J gave up 6 bases and V 7 bases, and 6 bases lay outside the gene matches. CDR1 and CDR2 (germline): LNHDA, SQIVND (reference sequence). The CDR3 here is CASNPTGGAEQYF. DNA for the CDR3: TGTGCCAGTAATCCGACAGGGGGCGCCGAGCAGTACTTC.

The chain uses TRBV19 and TRBJ1-1; no reliable D call. The germline CDR1 and CDR2 sequences are LNHDA and SQIVND (reference sequence). This CDR3 has 14 amino acids. Trimming took 3 bases from V and 4 from J, leaving 12 bases between them. The CDR3 DNA sequence: TGTGCCAGTAGTATGGGTCGGGGTGGCACTGAAGCTTTCTTT. Its protein is CASSMGRGGTEAFF.

This sequence joins TRBV15 and TRBJ2-7; D call uncertain. The CDR3 runs to 16 residues. V lost 5 bases to trimming and J lost 1 base, with 18 bases between them. Germline V lookup: CDR1 LNHNV, CDR2 YYDKDF (reference sequence). The CDR3 DNA reads as TGTGCCACCAGCCCTAAAACTGGGCTCTCTTCCTACGAGCAGTACTTC. Protein sequence: CATSPKTGLSSYEQYF.

This chain connects TRBV27 to TRBJ1-1; 7 bases line up with TRBD1. The CDR3 extends over 15 amino acids. Trimming at V came to 6 bases and at J to 2 bases, leaving 9 bases not matched to a gene. Germline-derived CDR1 and CDR2 are MNHEY and SMNVEV (reference sequence). The CDR3 is CASSADRATNTEAFF. CDR3 coding DNA: TGTGCCAGCAGCGCAGACAGGGCTACTAACACTGAAGCTTTCTTT.

The chain joins TRBV27 to TRBJ2-1, with D possibly matching TRBD2 (6 bases). The CDR3 has 17 residues. Germline loops: CDR1 MNHEY, CDR2 SMNVEV (reference sequence). The V end lost 5 bases, the J end lost 7 bases, and 24 bases lay between the germline ends. CDR3 residues: CASSPLLTGPGTNEQFF. The CDR3 coding sequence is TGTGCCAGCAGTCCTCTCCTTACCGGCCCCGGGACTAATGAGCAGTTCTTC.

The chain employs TRBV5-4 and TRBJ1-2, with 9 bases aligning to TRBD1. Losses at the gene ends were 0 bases for V and 0 bases for J; bases not matched to a gene: 0. Germline V lookup: CDR1 SGHNT, CDR2 YYREEE (reference sequence). The CDR3 is 15 amino acids. The CDR3 is CASSLGQGANYGYTF. The CDR3 region has the DNA TGTGCCAGCAGCTTGGGACAGGGGGCTAACTATGGCTACACCTTC.

In this sample, this clone turned up once. The same CDR3 is also encoded by other DNA sequences in this sample. V gene TRBV28 combines with J gene TRBJ2-7; 9 bases are shared with TRBD1. V trimming: 6 bases; J trimming: 1 base; junction bases outside the gene matches: 7. The germline V gene has CDR1 MDHEN and CDR2 SYDVKM. This CDR3 is built from 15 residues. The CDR3: CASSSSGTGSYEQYF. CDR3 nucleotide sequence: TGTGCCAGCAGCTCATCCGGGACAGGGTCCTACGAGCAGTACTTC.

This clone has just one count. The chain joins TRBV7-6 to TRBJ1-1; D ambiguous. The germline gives CDR1 SGHVS, CDR2 FNYEAQ. V lost 5 bases and J 0 bases, leaving 10 bases between the germline ends. This CDR3 region has 14 residues. The CDR3 DNA reads as TGTGCCAGCAGCCCCGGCGGGATGAACACTGAAGCTTTCTTT. Protein: CASSPGGMNTEAFF.

The chain carries TRBV28 and TRBJ1-1, with TRBD1 matching over 8 bases. The germline V gene has CDR1 MDHEN and CDR2 SYDVKM. The CDR3 has 14 amino acids. Trimming removed 7 bases from V and 4 bases from J; junction bases left unmatched: 8. The CDR3 DNA follows: TGTGCCAGCATCTCAGGGGGCAGCTCCACTGAAGCTTTCTTT. As protein: CASISGGSSTEAFF. Filled out from reference TRBV28 and TRBJ1-1, the complete variable domain reads DVKVTQSSRYLVKRTGEKVFLECVQDMDHENMFWYRQDPGLGLRLIYFSYDVKMKEKGDIPEGYSVSREKKERFSLILESASTNQTSMYLCASISGGSSTEAFFGQGTRLTVV.

J is TRBJ1-2 and V is TRBV7-2; 10 bases map to TRBD1. Germline V gene lookup returns CDR1 SGHTA and CDR2 FQGNSA. The V and J ends lost 3 bases and 7 bases, in that order; junction bases with no gene match: 5. This CDR3 is built from 14 residues. The CDR3, as DNA: TGTGCCAGCAGCTTTAGACAGGGGGCCATTGGCTACACCTTC. Protein product: CASSFRQGAIGYTF.

The CDR3 here is CASSLIQGASPLHF. The CDR3 coding sequence is TGTGCCAGCAGTCTTATACAGGGGGCTTCACCCCTCCACTTT. The rearrangement uses TRBV28 and TRBJ1-6, with 9 bases matching TRBD1. V lost 5 bases to trimming and J lost 9 bases; unmatched junction nucleotides: 5. In germline, CDR1 is MDHEN, CDR2 SYDVKM. This CDR3 has 14 amino acids.

The rearrangement joins TRBV16 to TRBJ2-1; 9 bases are a match to TRBD2. With 4 bases clipped from V and 8 bases from J, the junction kept 9 bases outside the gene matches. This CDR3 has 15 amino acids. Per the germline V gene, CDR1 is KGHSY and CDR2 is FQNENV. DNA of the CDR3: TGTGCCAGCAGCCCCTATCAGACTAGCGGCCATGAGCAGTTCTTC. Its protein product is CASSPYQTSGHEQFF.

The chain uses TRBV4-1 and TRBJ1-5, with D possibly TRBD1 on 6 matching bases. The CDR3 consists of 15 residues. Trimming stripped 3 bases from V and 0 bases from J, with 9 bases between. Germline CDR1 and CDR2: MGHRA and YSYEKL. The CDR3 is CASSHYRDSNQPQHF. CDR3 DNA sequence: TGCGCCAGCAGCCATTACAGGGATAGCAATCAGCCCCAGCATTTT.

The J gene is TRBJ2-3, the V gene TRBV5-8, with 12 nucleotides matching TRBD2. The CDR3 length is 18 residues. The germline gives CDR1 SGHTS, CDR2 YDEGEE. The V gene end was trimmed by 0 bases and the J gene end by 1 base; junction bases not matched to a gene: 6. This CDR3 is CASSLAQTSGSGTDTQYF. CDR3 bases: TGTGCCAGCAGCTTGGCTCAGACTAGCGGGAGTGGCACAGATACGCAGTATTTT.

This sequence joins TRBV10-3 and TRBJ2-3, with unresolved D. The germline gives CDR1 ENHRY, CDR2 SYGVKD. Trimming cost V 2 bases and J 5 bases, with 14 bases left between them. The CDR3 consists of 15 residues. CDR3 nucleotide sequence: TGTGCCATCAGTGAGGTCCAAAACGCCGGAGATACGCAGTATTTT. Protein product: CAISEVQNAGDTQYF.

The chain employs TRBV30 and TRBJ1-3; D may be TRBD1 (5 bases). Trimming shortened V by 4 bases and J by 0 bases, and 16 bases separated the two germline ends. Germline assignment: CDR1 GTSNPN and CDR2 SVGIG (reference sequence). The CDR3 has 16 residues. CDR3 sequence (DNA): TGTGCCTGGACCGCAACGGGACTGAGCTCTGGAAACACCATATATTTT. Translated: CAWTATGLSSGNTIYF. The full variable domain, with the rest looked up from reference TRBV30 and TRBJ1-3, is SQTIHQWPATLVQPVGSPLSLECTVEGTSNPNLYWYRQAAGRGLQLLFYSVGIGQISSEVPQNLSASRPQDRQFILSSKKLLLSDSGFYLCAWTATGLSSGNTIYFGEGSWLTVV.